A single sample gave rise to the 18 T cell receptor beta chains below, sequenced in a study of blood T cells in healthy people across ages. A second PCR of about 7 to 11 cycles used a sample-barcoded 5' primer and a J-beta primer mix. TCRdb processed the 5' RACE reads anew with MiXCR; each CDR3 protein has one entry. This table has about 780,000 distinct CDR3 sequences, 20% to 30% appearing once. This same sample was also part of a study on T cells of mothers and their children.

Source material: blood. These receptors came from a boy under 18 in good health.

The V and J genes are TRBV9 and TRBJ2-1; 11 nucleotides agree with TRBD1. The J call may be in error: the DNA end matches TRBJ2-7 better. The CDR3 length is 14 residues. Germline CDR1 reads SGDLS; CDR2 reads YYNGEE. In nucleotides, the CDR3 is TGTGCCAGCAGCGCCGGGACAGGGGGTTTCGAGCAGTACTTC. Encoded protein: CASSAGTGGFEQYF.

This clonotype came up many times. The V call is TRBV11-2, the J call TRBJ2-1; D is perhaps TRBD2 (6 bases). The CDR3 is 16 amino acids. V was clipped by 4 bases and J by 6 bases, with 19 bases between them. The V gene's germline CDR1 is SGHAT and CDR2 FQNNGV. Written as DNA, the CDR3 is TGTGCCAGCAGCTCCACGACTAGTTGGGTGGGCAATGAGCAGTTCTTC. Encoded protein: CASSSTTSWVGNEQFF.

In regard to this clonotype: A junction boundary mismatches the germline segment, possibly from a read error. This sequence joins TRBV7-9 and TRBJ2-3; D remains unclear. The CDR3 runs to 12 residues. CDR1 is SEHNR and CDR2 is FQNEAQ in the germline V gene (reference sequence). As DNA, the CDR3 is TGTGCCAGCACCTTATGGACAGATACGCAGTATTTT. Amino acids: CASTLWTDTQYF.

Many counts were recorded for this clonotype. V usage is TRBV3-1 and J usage is TRBJ2-5; a weak D match, TRBD1 (5 bases). Trimming removed 2 bases at V and 2 bases at J, with 6 bases between. Germline CDR1 and CDR2: LGHDT and YNNKEL (reference sequence). The CDR3 spans 13 residues. CDR3 sequence: CASSQNRQETQYF. CDR3 nucleotide sequence: TGTGCCAGCAGCCAAAACAGGCAAGAGACCCAGTACTTC.

In its sample, this clonotype was seen a few times. At one end the junction does not follow the germline gene, possibly because of a read error. This rearrangement joins TRBV12-3 or TRBV12-4 to TRBJ2-5, with D perhaps being TRBD1 or TRBD2 (6 bases each). The CDR3 length is 11 residues. The CDR3 here is CASRSEGVEFF. CDR3 coding DNA: TGTGCCAGCAGGTCGGAGGGGGTTGAGTTCTTC.

The chain recombines TRBV3-1 with TRBJ1-1; no clear D gene. Germline CDR1 is LGHDT and CDR2 is YNNKEL (reference sequence). V dropped 1 base and J dropped 6 bases, with 12 bases sitting between them. CDR3 length equals 14 residues. This chain's CDR3 is CASSQGRSVPEAFF. The CDR3 DNA follows: TGTGCCAGCAGCCAAGGGCGCAGTGTCCCTGAAGCTTTCTTT.

The V call is TRBV3-1, the J call TRBJ1-2; 8 bases match TRBD1. CDR3 length: 13 amino acids. Per the germline V gene, CDR1 is LGHDT and CDR2 is YNNKEL (reference sequence). The ends lost 6 bases at V and 5 bases at J; junction bases unmatched: 5. The CDR3 DNA follows: TGTGCCAGCAGACCGGGACAGGATTATGGCTACACCTTC. The encoded protein is CASRPGQDYGYTF.

The chain uses TRBV6-2 or TRBV6-3 and TRBJ2-3; a weak D match, TRBD2 (6 bases). Germline CDR1 reads MNHEY; CDR2 reads SVGEGT. The CDR3 extends over 13 amino acids. The germline V and J ends were trimmed by 10 bases and 2 bases, with 13 bases remaining between them. The CDR3 bases are TGTGCCACCCGTGGACTAAACACAGATACGCAGTATTTT. It specifies CATRGLNTDTQYF.

This clonotype was counted a few times. The rearrangement joins TRBV7-9 to TRBJ2-7; possibly TRBD1 for D (6 bases). V lost 5 bases and J lost 5, with 19 bases in between. CDR3 length equals 15 residues. Looked up from germline, CDR1 is SEHNR and CDR2 is FQNEAQ (reference sequence). The CDR3 DNA is TGTGCCAGCAGCCTAGGGGTAACAGGGCAGAACGAGCAGTACTTC. Its translation is CASSLGVTGQNEQYF.

The gene calls are TRBV6-1 and TRBJ2-1; no clear D gene. V was clipped by 7 bases and J by 1 base, with 8 bases between them. The CDR3 is 13 amino acids. Germline CDR1 reads MNHNS; CDR2 reads SASEGT. The chain's CDR3 is CASTQPSYNEQFF. CDR3 DNA: TGTGCCAGCACCCAACCATCCTACAATGAGCAGTTCTTC.

This clonotype was found a few times. The chain employs TRBV28 and TRBJ1-2, with TRBD1 as a possible D gene (6 bases). Germline CDR1 is MDHEN and CDR2 is SYDVKM. Trimming took 6 bases from V and 1 from J, leaving 9 bases between them. CDR3 length: 13 amino acids. CDR3 in amino acids: CASRTGSNYGYTF. In DNA form, the CDR3 reads TGTGCCAGCAGAACAGGGAGTAACTATGGCTACACCTTC.

This clonotype was seen only a few times. This chain uses TRBV6-5 with TRBJ1-6, with D uncertain. This CDR3 has 13 amino acids. Germline CDR1 MNHEY, CDR2 SVGAGI. Trimming shortened V by 2 bases and J by 7 bases, and 6 bases separated the two germline ends. CDR3 sequence (DNA): TGTGCCAGCAGTTACGGGGAGAATTCACCCCTCCACTTT. This gives the protein CASSYGENSPLHF.

The chain joins TRBV6-5 to TRBJ1-2; D gene ambiguous. V lost 2 bases and J 3 bases, leaving 10 bases between the germline ends. The V gene's germline CDR1 is MNHEY and CDR2 SVGAGI. CDR3 length equals 14 residues. CDR3 loop: CASSYNTRYYGYTF. Here the CDR3 DNA reads TGTGCCAGCAGTTACAACACACGCTACTATGGCTACACCTTC.

The table lists this clonotype with a few counts. The V gene is TRBV3-1, the J gene TRBJ2-5; possibly TRBD1 for D (6 bases). The DNA end favors TRBJ2-1, so the J call may be wrong. Germline CDR1 LGHDT, CDR2 YNNKEL (reference sequence). This CDR3 has 13 residues. Here the CDR3 reads CASSQARDTRQFF. Here the CDR3 DNA reads TGTGCCAGCAGCCAGGCTCGGGACACGAGGCAGTTCTTC.

This clonotype was counted between two and nine times. V and J are TRBV3-1 and TRBJ2-5; 8 bases agree with TRBD2. V was pared by 4 bases and J by 0 bases, with 7 bases of the junction left unmatched. This CDR3 contains 16 residues. CDR1 and CDR2 (germline): LGHDT, YNNKEL (reference sequence). The CDR3 protein is CASSPRGGGNQETQYF. The CDR3 DNA is TGTGCCAGCAGCCCCCGGGGCGGGGGGAACCAAGAGACCCAGTACTTC.

The chain recombines TRBV12-3 or TRBV12-4 with TRBJ2-1, with TRBD2 matching over 9 bases. After removal of 3 bases from V and 9 bases from J, the junction contained 3 bases not matched to a gene. This CDR3 is built from 13 residues. CDR3 sequence: CASSLGLATEQFF. The CDR3 DNA is TGTGCCAGCAGTTTGGGACTAGCAACTGAGCAGTTCTTC.

J is TRBJ1-2 and V is TRBV7-9; D unresolved. The CDR3 is 13 amino acids. V gave up 5 bases and J gave up 6 bases, with 13 bases separating them. CDR1 is SEHNR and CDR2 is FQNEAQ in the germline V gene (reference sequence). The CDR3 DNA follows: TGTGCCAGCAGCCCCCCCAACCGAGATGGCTACACCTTC. It specifies CASSPPNRDGYTF.

This clonotype was detected only a few times. The chain links TRBV6-4 to TRBJ2-5; D unresolved. Matching the DNA end better, TRBJ2-1 makes the J call doubtful. The V gene's germline CDR1 is MRHNA and CDR2 SNTAGT. The CDR3 runs to 14 residues. CDR3 sequence reads: CASSARESVNEQFF. For the CDR3, the DNA is TGTGCCAGCAGTGCTAGGGAAAGTGTCAATGAGCAGTTCTTC.